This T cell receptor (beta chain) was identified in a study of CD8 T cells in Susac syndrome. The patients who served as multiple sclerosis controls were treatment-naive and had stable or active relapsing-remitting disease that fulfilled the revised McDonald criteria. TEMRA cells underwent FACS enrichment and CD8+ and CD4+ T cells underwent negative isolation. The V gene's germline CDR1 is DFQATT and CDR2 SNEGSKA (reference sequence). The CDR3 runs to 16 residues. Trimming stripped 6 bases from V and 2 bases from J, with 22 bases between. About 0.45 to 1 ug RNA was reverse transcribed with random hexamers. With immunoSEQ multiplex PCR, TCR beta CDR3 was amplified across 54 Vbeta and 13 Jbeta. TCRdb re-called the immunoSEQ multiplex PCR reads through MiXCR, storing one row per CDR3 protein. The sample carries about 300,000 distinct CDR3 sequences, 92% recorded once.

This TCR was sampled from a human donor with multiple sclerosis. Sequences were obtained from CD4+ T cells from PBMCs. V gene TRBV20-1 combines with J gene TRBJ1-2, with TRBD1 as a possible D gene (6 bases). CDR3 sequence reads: CSAKTGTGGANYGYTF. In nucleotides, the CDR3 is TGCAGTGCCAAAACAGGGACCGGAGGAGCAAACTATGGCTACACCTTC.